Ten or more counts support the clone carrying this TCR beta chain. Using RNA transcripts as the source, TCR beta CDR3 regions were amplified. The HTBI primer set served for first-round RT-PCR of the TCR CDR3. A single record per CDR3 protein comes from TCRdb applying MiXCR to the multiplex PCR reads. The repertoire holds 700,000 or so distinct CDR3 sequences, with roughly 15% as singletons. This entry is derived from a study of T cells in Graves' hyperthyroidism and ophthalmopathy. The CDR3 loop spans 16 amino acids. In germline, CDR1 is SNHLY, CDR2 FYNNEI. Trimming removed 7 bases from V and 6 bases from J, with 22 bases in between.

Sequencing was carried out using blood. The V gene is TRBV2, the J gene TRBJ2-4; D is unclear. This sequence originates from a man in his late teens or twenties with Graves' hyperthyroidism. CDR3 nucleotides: TGTGCCAGCACCCCAGTGGGTCGGAAACCCCCAAACATTCAGTACTTC. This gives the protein CASTPVGRKPPNIQYF.